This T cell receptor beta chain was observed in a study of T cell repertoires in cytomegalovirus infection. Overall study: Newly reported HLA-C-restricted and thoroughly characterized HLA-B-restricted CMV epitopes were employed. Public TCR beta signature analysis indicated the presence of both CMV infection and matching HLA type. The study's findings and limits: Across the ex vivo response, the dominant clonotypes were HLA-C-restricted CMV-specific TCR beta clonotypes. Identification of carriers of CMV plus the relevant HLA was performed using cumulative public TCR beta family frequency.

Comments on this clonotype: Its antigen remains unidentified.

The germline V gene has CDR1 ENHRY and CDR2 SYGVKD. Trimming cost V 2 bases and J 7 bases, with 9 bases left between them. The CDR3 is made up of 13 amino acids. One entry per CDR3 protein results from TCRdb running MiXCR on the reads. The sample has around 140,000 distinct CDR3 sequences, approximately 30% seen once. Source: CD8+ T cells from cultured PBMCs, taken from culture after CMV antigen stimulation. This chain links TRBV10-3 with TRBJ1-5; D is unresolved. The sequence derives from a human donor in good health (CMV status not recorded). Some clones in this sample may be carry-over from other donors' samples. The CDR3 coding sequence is TGTGCCATCAGTGAGGCTGCTAGGCAGCCCCAGCATTTT. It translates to CAISEAARQPQHF.